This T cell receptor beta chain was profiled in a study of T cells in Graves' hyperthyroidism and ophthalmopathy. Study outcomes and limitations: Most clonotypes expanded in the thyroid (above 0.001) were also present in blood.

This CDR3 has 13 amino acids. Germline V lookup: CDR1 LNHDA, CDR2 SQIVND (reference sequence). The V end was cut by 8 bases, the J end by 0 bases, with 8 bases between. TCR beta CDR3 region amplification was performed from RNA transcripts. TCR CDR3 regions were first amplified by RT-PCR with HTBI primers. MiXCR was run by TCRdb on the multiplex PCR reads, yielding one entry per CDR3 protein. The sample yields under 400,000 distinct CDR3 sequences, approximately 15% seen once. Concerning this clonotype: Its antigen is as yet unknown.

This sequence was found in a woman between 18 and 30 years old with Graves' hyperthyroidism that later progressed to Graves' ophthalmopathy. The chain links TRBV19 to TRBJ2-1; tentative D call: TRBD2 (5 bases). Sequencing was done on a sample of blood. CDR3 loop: CASGRFSYNEQFF. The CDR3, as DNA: TGTGCCAGTGGGAGATTCTCCTACAATGAGCAGTTCTTC.